This T cell receptor (beta chain) derives from a study of identical twins. Study results and caveats: Twin-shared out-of-frame alpha sequences showed excess low generation probability.

The CDR3 sequence is 17 residues long. With 0 bases removed from V and 5 bases from J, the gap between germline ends came to 15 bases. Germline loops: CDR1 SGHNT, CDR2 YYREEE (reference sequence). Worth noting for this clonotype: Its antigen remains unidentified.

MiXCR, run by TCRdb on the 5' RACE reads, gives a single entry per CDR3 protein. The sample has under 800,000 distinct CDR3 sequences, over 20% seen once. This same sample was also taken into another study, of T cells expressing NK-cell markers.

This receptor was identified in a woman aged 18-29 years in good health. This chain joins TRBV5-4 and TRBJ1-6; no clear D. Material for sequencing was PBMCs. The CDR3 loop reads CASSLGRELRNNSPLHF. Written as DNA, the CDR3 is TGTGCCAGCAGCTTGGGCCGGGAATTAAGGAATAATTCACCCCTCCACTTT.